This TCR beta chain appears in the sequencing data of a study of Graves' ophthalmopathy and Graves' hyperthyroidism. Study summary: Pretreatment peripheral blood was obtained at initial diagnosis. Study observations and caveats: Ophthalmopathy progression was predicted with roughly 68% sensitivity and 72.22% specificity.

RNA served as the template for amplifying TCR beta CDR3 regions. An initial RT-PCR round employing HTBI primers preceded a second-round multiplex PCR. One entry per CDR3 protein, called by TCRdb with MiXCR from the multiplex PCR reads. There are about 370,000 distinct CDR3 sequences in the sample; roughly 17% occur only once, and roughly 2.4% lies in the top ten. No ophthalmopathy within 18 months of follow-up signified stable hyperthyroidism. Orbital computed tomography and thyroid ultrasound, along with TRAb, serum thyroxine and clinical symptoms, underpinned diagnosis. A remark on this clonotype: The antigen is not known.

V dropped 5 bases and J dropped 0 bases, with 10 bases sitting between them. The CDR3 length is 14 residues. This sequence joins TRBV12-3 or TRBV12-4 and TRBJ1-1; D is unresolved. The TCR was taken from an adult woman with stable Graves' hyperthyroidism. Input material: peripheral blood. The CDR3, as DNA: TGTGCCAGCAGTCGTAATAACATGAACACTGAAGCTTTCTTT. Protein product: CASSRNNMNTEAFF.